This entry lists 12 T cell receptor beta chains sequenced from one sample in a study of cytomegalovirus exposure and HLA in healthy donors. 60 Vbeta and 13 Jbeta primers were used in PCR. Method: immunoSEQ multiplex PCR; TCRdb's copy keeps in-frame clones and lacks some. The data contain roughly 130,000 clones, around 74% of them singletons. Sample: PBMCs. The receptor set was obtained from a man younger than 30 in good health and CMV-seropositive.

The gene calls are TRBV9 and TRBJ2-3; 8 positions agree with TRBD2. Trimming took 4 bases from V and 5 from J; bases not matched to a gene: 9. Germline V gene lookup returns CDR1 SGDLS and CDR2 YYNGEE. The CDR3 totals 15 residues. The CDR3 here is CASSPLVGGVDTQYF. CDR3 bases: TGTGCCAGCAGCCCGCTTGTCGGGGGGGTAGATACGCAGTATTTT.

CDR3 DNA: TGTGCCAGCAGCGTAGTTGGTAGCGACCATTACAATGAGCAGTTCTTC. Translation: CASSVVGSDHYNEQFF. The chain is built from TRBV9 and TRBJ2-1, with D tentatively TRBD2 (5 bases). CDR3 length: 16 amino acids. Per germline, CDR1 SGDLS and CDR2 YYNGEE. Trimming stripped 0 bases from V and 4 bases from J, with 14 bases between.

CDR3 DNA sequence: TGTGCCAGCAGTGAGGGGAGAGGGCCAGGGGCAAATGAAAAACTGTTTTTT. This codes for CASSEGRGPGANEKLFF. The chain links TRBV6-1 to TRBJ1-4; tentative D call: TRBD1 (6 bases). Germline-derived CDR1 and CDR2 are MNHNS and SASEGT. This CDR3 contains 17 residues. Deletions cut 3 bases from V and 5 bases from J, with 19 bases between.

The V and J genes are TRBV29-1 and TRBJ1-2, with no clear D. V was trimmed by 3 bases and J by 6 bases, leaving 8 bases between them. There are 11 residues in the CDR3. Germline loops: CDR1 SQVTM, CDR2 ANQGSEA. CDR3 sequence (DNA): TGCAGCGTTGACAGAGGGAATGGCTACACCTTC. As protein: CSVDRGNGYTF.

This chain uses TRBV28 with TRBJ2-1; 8 bases are shared with TRBD2. The CDR3 is 15 residues long. The germline CDR1 and CDR2 sequences are MDHEN and SYDVKM. The J segment lost 5 bases and the V segment lost 7 bases, leaving 10 bases of the junction unmatched. The CDR3 reads CASNSIGRADNEQFF. CDR3 nucleotide sequence: TGTGCCAGCAATTCGATCGGGAGGGCAGACAATGAGCAGTTCTTC.

V usage is TRBV9 and J usage is TRBJ2-5, with 10 bases identical to TRBD1. Germline assignment: CDR1 SGDLS and CDR2 YYNGEE. There are 15 residues in the CDR3. V lost 4 bases, J lost 5 bases, and 8 bases stayed unmatched. The DNA for the CDR3 is TGTGCCAGCAGCACCCGACAGGGGGCTTGGGAGACCCAGTACTTC. Translation gives CASSTRQGAWETQYF. Drawing the rest from reference TRBV9 and TRBJ2-5, the complete variable domain is DSGVTQTPKHLITATGQRVTLRCSPRSGDLSVYWYQQSLDQGLQFLIQYYNGEERAKGNILERFSAQQFPDLHSELNLSSLELGDSALYFCASSTRQGAWETQYFGPGTRLLVL.

The V gene is TRBV7-2, the J gene TRBJ1-5; tentatively, D is TRBD1 (5 bases). CDR1 is SGHTA, CDR2 FQGNSA, per germline. Between the trimmed V and J ends, which lost 5 bases and 0 bases, there was a span of 11 bases. The CDR3 runs to 15 residues. As DNA, the CDR3 is TGTGCCAGCAGCCTGGGGCCTTATAGCAATCAGCCCCAGCATTTT. Translation gives CASSLGPYSNQPQHF. Full variable domain (missing parts from reference TRBV7-2 and TRBJ1-5): GAGVSQSPSNKVTEKGKDVELRCDPISGHTALYWYRQSLGQGLEFLIYFQGNSAPDKSGLPSDRFSAERTGGSVSTLTIQRTQQEDSAVYLCASSLGPYSNQPQHFGDGTRLSIL.

This chain joins TRBV5-1 and TRBJ2-5; weak D call: TRBD1 (5 bases). CDR1 is SGHRS and CDR2 is YFSETQ in the germline V gene. The CDR3 length is 13 residues. Trimming left V 9 bases short and J 5 bases short, with 17 bases between. CDR3 sequence (DNA): TGCGCCAACAAGAAGGGGCTCCGGGAGACCCAGTACTTC. It translates to CANKKGLRETQYF.

This chain connects TRBV6-5 to TRBJ1-1, with 7 positions matching TRBD1. CDR1 is MNHEY, CDR2 SVGAGI, per germline. This CDR3 has 12 residues. Trimming took 8 bases from V and 8 from J; bases not matched to a gene: 8. CDR3 nucleotides: TGTGCCAGCGCAAGGGGGCTAGGGGAAGCTTTCTTT. It translates to CASARGLGEAFF.

The chain's CDR3 is CASSLDRSDTQYF. The CDR3 region has the DNA TGTGCCAGCAGTCTCGACAGATCAGATACGCAGTATTTT. V is TRBV6-6 and J is TRBJ2-3, with D possibly matching TRBD1 (5 bases). Germline CDR1 reads MNHNY; CDR2 reads SVGAGI (reference sequence). The CDR3 spans 13 residues. V lost 5 bases to trimming and J lost 4 bases, with 10 bases between them.

This clone appeared a few times. V and J are TRBV25-1 and TRBJ1-2; 7 nucleotides match TRBD1. Unmatched junction bases numbered 8, after V lost 6 bases and J lost 4 bases. The CDR3 sequence is 14 residues long. Germline CDR1 and CDR2: MGHDK and SYGVNS. CDR3 nucleotides: TGTGCCAGCAGCGGAAGGAAGGGGGCCTATGGCTACACCTTC. It codes for CASSGRKGAYGYTF.

This clone was counted a single time. The chain uses TRBV19 and TRBJ2-7; 9 bases fit TRBD2. With 2 bases clipped from V and 2 bases from J, the junction kept 4 bases outside the gene matches. The germline V gene has CDR1 LNHDA and CDR2 SQIVND (reference sequence). The CDR3 has 15 residues. Here the CDR3 DNA reads TGTGCCAGTAGTATATGGCTAGCGGGAACCTACGAGCAGTACTTC. Its protein is CASSIWLAGTYEQYF.